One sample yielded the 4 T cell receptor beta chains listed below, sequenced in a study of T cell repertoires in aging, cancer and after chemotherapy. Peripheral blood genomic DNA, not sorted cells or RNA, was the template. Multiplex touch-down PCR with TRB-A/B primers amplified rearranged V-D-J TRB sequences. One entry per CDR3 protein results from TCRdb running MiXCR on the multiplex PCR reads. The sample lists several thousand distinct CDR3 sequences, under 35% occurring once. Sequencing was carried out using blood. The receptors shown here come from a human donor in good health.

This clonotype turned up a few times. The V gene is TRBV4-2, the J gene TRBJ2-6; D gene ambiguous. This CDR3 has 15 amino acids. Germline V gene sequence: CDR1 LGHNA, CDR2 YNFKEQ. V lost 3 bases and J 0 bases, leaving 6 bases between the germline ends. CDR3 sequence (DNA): TGTGCCAGCAGCCATGGAGACTCTGGGGCCAACGTCCTGACTTTC. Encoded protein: CASSHGDSGANVLTF.

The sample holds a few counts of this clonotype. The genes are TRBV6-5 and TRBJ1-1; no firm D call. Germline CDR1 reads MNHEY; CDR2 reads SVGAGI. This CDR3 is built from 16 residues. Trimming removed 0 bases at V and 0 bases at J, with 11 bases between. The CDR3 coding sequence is TGTGCCAGCAGTTACTCGAACCGACACCTGAACACTGAAGCTTTCTTT. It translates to CASSYSNRHLNTEAFF.

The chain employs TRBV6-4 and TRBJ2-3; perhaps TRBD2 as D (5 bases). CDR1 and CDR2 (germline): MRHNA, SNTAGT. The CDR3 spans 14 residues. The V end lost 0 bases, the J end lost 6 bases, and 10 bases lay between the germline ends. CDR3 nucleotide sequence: TGTGCCAGCAGTGACTCGGACGGGAAGGATACGCAGTATTTT. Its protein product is CASSDSDGKDTQYF.

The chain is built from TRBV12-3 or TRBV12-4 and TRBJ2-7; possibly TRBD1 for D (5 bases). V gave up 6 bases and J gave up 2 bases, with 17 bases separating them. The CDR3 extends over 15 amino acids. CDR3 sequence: CASSPLAQGPYEQYF. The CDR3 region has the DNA TGTGCCAGCAGCCCGTTGGCGCAGGGCCCCTACGAGCAGTACTTC.